This is a list of T cell receptor beta chains from one sample in a study of chemoradiotherapy in HPV16-positive cancers. Produced via immunoSEQ multiplex PCR; TCRdb's table is partial and in-frame only. This table holds roughly 16,000 clones, more than 85% found once. The starting material was blood, obtained from a patient who underwent chemoradiotherapy. The receptors originated from a human donor with HPV-associated anogenital cancer. Each CDR3 is given with its conserved first and last residue. A D gene is named only where the DNA matches it firmly. Some rows mark clone size as missing; the rest say once, few, many or name a class of expanded clone.

j_gene	v_gene	abundance	len	d_gene	CDR3aa	CDR3nt
TRBJ2-3	TRBV5-4	.	15	.	CASSTRDSSTDTQYF	TGTGCCAGCAGCACCCGGGACTCTAGCACAGATACGCAGTATTTT
TRBJ2-5	TRBV7-2	.	16	TRBD2	CASSLMAGGHGQTQYF	TGTGCCAGCAGCTTAATGGCGGGGGGGCACGGTCAGACCCAGTACTTC
TRBJ1-2	TRBV19	once	14	.	CASSIDRSNYGYTF	TGTGCCAGTAGTATCGACAGATCTAACTATGGCTACACCTTC
TRBJ2-4	TRBV2	.	12	.	CASSLAGSPQYF	TGTGCCAGCAGCCTGGCGGGTTCCCCCCAGTACTTC
TRBJ2-4	TRBV4-1	.	17	.	CASSQGGTRLAKNIQYF	TGCGCCAGCAGCCAAGGCGGGACACGGCTCGCCAAAAACATTCAGTACTTC
TRBJ1-1	TRBV5-1	once	14	TRBD1	CASREQGSRTEAFF	TGCGCCAGCAGAGAACAGGGGAGCAGGACTGAAGCTTTCTTT
TRBJ1-1	TRBV5-1	.	14	.	CASSLAGRNTEAFF	TGCGCCAGCAGCTTGGCCGGGAGGAACACTGAAGCTTTCTTT
TRBJ2-3	TRBV4-2	.	16	TRBD2	CASSQRLAGNTDTQYF	TGTGCCAGCAGCCAACGACTAGCGGGGAACACAGATACGCAGTATTTT
TRBJ2-3	TRBV18	.	13	.	CASSPTSADTQYF	TGTGCCAGCTCACCGACCTCGGCAGATACGCAGTATTTT
TRBJ1-2	TRBV7-9	.	15	TRBD1	CASRLGQGAAYGYTF	TGTGCCAGCAGGCTCGGACAGGGGGCTGCGTATGGCTACACCTTC
TRBJ2-7	TRBV9	.	13	.	CASSQGAGYEQYF	TGTGCCAGCAGCCAAGGGGCGGGATACGAGCAGTACTTC
TRBJ1-1	TRBV6-1	.	12	.	CAISPANTEAFF	TGTGCCATTTCGCCAGCGAACACTGAAGCTTTCTTT
TRBJ1-1	TRBV15	.	12	.	CATSRDGTEAFF	TGTGCCACCAGCAGAGATGGGACAGAAGCTTTCTTT
TRBJ2-2	TRBV25-1	.	14	TRBD2	CASSYLAETGELFF	TGTGCCAGCAGTTACCTAGCGGAGACCGGGGAGCTGTTTTTT
TRBJ1-1	TRBV6-6	.	16	.	CASRGAGEIMRAEAFF	TGTGCCAGCAGAGGTGCAGGGGAGATCATGAGGGCTGAAGCTTTCTTT
TRBJ2-7	TRBV30	.	14	TRBD2	CAWSVSSGYYEQYF	TGTGCCTGGAGTGTGTCTAGCGGTTACTACGAGCAGTACTTC
TRBJ1-2	TRBV27	.	13	.	CASSLDGYYGYTF	TGTGCCAGCAGTCTGGACGGATACTATGGCTACACCTTC
TRBJ1-1	TRBV7-9	once	14	.	CASSLGKGTTEAFF	TGTGCCAGCAGCTTAGGTAAGGGAACCACTGAAGCTTTCTTT
TRBJ1-2	TRBV25-1	.	12	.	CASIGPNYGYTF	TGTGCCAGCATCGGGCCTAACTATGGCTACACCTTC
TRBJ2-3	TRBV6-1	.	12	.	CASSYDTDTQYF	TGTGCCAGCAGCTATGACACAGATACGCAGTATTTT
TRBJ2-3	TRBV11-2	.	18	TRBD1	CASSLSRRDSPGTDTQYF	TGTGCCAGCAGCTTAAGCCGACGGGACAGTCCCGGGACAGATACGCAGTATTTT
TRBJ2-7	TRBV9	.	15	TRBD2	CASSVSGSRSYEQYF	TGTGCCAGCAGCGTTAGCGGGAGTCGCTCCTACGAGCAGTACTTC
TRBJ2-3	TRBV11-3	.	17	.	CASSLVPKPTGTDTQYF	TGTGCCAGCAGCTTAGTTCCCAAACCGACAGGCACAGATACGCAGTATTTT
TRBJ1-2	TRBV14	.	13	.	CASSQRRHYGYTF	TGTGCCAGCAGCCAAAGGAGGCATTATGGCTACACCTTC
TRBJ1-1	TRBV10-3	.	15	TRBD1	CAIRATGPQGTEAFF	TGTGCCATCAGGGCGACAGGGCCGCAGGGGACTGAAGCTTTCTTT
TRBJ2-7	TRBV7-9	medium-sized	14	TRBD1	CASSVTSGQGDLYF	TGTGCCAGCAGCGTTACTTCGGGACAGGGCGATCTGTACTTC
TRBJ2-3	TRBV6-6	.	14	.	CANSRSSPTDTQYF	TGTGCCAACTCTCGCTCGTCCCCAACAGATACGCAGTATTTT
TRBJ1-6	TRBV9	.	17	.	CASSVGRGGADNSPLHF	TGTGCCAGCAGCGTCGGGCGAGGGGGGGCGGACAATTCACCCCTCCACTTT
TRBJ2-1	TRBV19	.	17	TRBD2	CASSMGNGLAGINEQFF	TGTGCCAGTAGTATGGGGAACGGACTAGCGGGGATAAATGAGCAGTTCTTC
TRBJ2-3	TRBV7-2	.	14	TRBD1	CASSSRQGPDTQYF	TGTGCCAGCAGCTCCCGACAGGGGCCAGATACGCAGTATTTT
TRBJ2-3	TRBV29-1	.	15	.	CSVEEGLNSTDTQYF	TGCAGCGTTGAAGAAGGACTCAATAGCACAGATACGCAGTATTTT
TRBJ1-4	TRBV12-2	once	16	.	CASRARGSGVGEKLFF	TGTGCAAGTCGCGCCCGAGGTTCTGGGGTTGGAGAAAAACTGTTTTTT
TRBJ1-1	TRBV7-6	.	14	.	CASSLGGRATEAFF	TGTGCCAGCAGCTTAGGGGGGAGGGCCACTGAAGCTTTCTTT
TRBJ2-7	TRBV5-8	.	11	.	CASSSYYEQYF	TGTGCCAGCAGCTCGTACTACGAGCAGTACTTC
TRBJ2-1	TRBV7-2	.	14	TRBD2	CASSARGGNNEQFF	TGTGCCAGCAGCGCTCGGGGGGGGAACAATGAGCAGTTCTTC
TRBJ2-1	TRBV9	.	15	.	CASSGGGPRVNEQFF	TGTGCCAGCAGCGGGGGGGGCCCTCGGGTCAATGAGCAGTTCTTC
TRBJ2-7	TRBV9	.	14	TRBD2	CASSVTSGAYEQYF	TGTGCCAGCAGCGTGACTAGCGGGGCCTACGAGCAGTACTTC
TRBJ2-2	TRBV5-5	.	15	.	CASSFYATSTGELFF	TGTGCCAGCAGCTTTTATGCTACCTCCACCGGGGAGCTGTTTTTT
TRBJ1-2	TRBV21-1	.	12	.	CAPPGHNYGYTF	TGTGCCCCACCGGGACATAACTATGGCTACACCTTC
TRBJ1-1	TRBV6-1	.	13	.	CASIYGRGTEAFF	TGTGCCAGCATTTACGGCAGGGGTACTGAAGCTTTCTTT
TRBJ2-1	TRBV21-1	.	17	.	CASSKSISGRDHNEQFF	TGTGCCAGCAGCAAATCTATTTCGGGACGGGATCACAATGAGCAGTTCTTC
TRBJ2-2	TRBV5-1	once	20	TRBD2	CASSLIPKTSGGASTGELFF	TGCGCCAGCAGCTTGATCCCTAAGACTAGCGGGGGGGCTTCGACCGGGGAGCTGTTTTTT
TRBJ2-2	TRBV5-1	few	11	.	CASSLNGELFF	TGCGCCAGCAGCTTAAACGGGGAGCTGTTTTTT
TRBJ1-5	TRBV27	.	13	.	CASKGTSNQPQHF	TGTGCCAGCAAAGGAACCAGCAATCAGCCCCAGCATTTT
TRBJ2-1	TRBV5-4	.	15	TRBD2	CASSLSGGGYNEQFF	TGTGCCAGCAGCCTGAGCGGGGGAGGCTACAATGAGCAGTTCTTC
TRBJ2-1	TRBV7-7	.	16	TRBD2	CASSPGLAFSYNEQFF	TGTGCCAGCAGCCCGGGACTAGCGTTTTCCTACAATGAGCAGTTCTTC
TRBJ1-1	TRBV19	.	13	.	CASSMGGGPEAFF	TGTGCCAGTAGTATGGGGGGAGGCCCTGAAGCTTTCTTT
TRBJ1-3	TRBV5-1	once	13	.	CASSIGTGNTIYF	TGCGCCAGCAGCATCGGGACAGGAAACACCATATATTTT
TRBJ1-2	TRBV27	.	15	.	CASSSIETVSYGYTF	TGTGCCAGCAGTTCCATCGAGACGGTTTCCTATGGCTACACCTTC